The 14 T cell receptor beta chains below come from one sample, sequenced in a study of technical replicates of blood from a few donors. Using immunoSEQ multiplex PCR, the repertoire was profiled, and TCRdb retains in-frame clones only, with some absent. The sample holds approximately 90,000 clones, nearly 97% seen once. The sample was T cells isolated from PBMCs. All receptors come from a human donor in good health.

The J gene is TRBJ1-5, the V gene TRBV19; possible D gene TRBD1, 5 bases. Between the trimmed V and J ends, which lost 5 bases and 6 bases, there was a span of 8 bases. Germline lookup yields CDR1 LNHDA and CDR2 SQIVND (reference sequence). The CDR3 runs 12 residues. CDR3 DNA sequence: TGTGCCAGTAGTGTGACAGTTCAGCCCCAGCATTTT. This encodes CASSVTVQPQHF. The full variable domain, with the rest looked up from reference TRBV19 and TRBJ1-5, is DGGITQSPKYLFRKEGQNVTLSCEQNLNHDAMYWYRQDPGQGLRLIYYSQIVNDFQKGDIAEGYSVSREKKESFPLTVTSAQKNPTAFYLCASSVTVQPQHFGDGTRLSIL.

The V and J genes are TRBV6-5 and TRBJ1-1; the D gene is possibly TRBD1 (6 bases). This CDR3 comprises 13 residues. Germline CDR1 MNHEY, CDR2 SVGAGI. Trimming removed 6 bases at V and 7 bases at J, with 15 bases between. The CDR3 reads CASRYRELDEAFF. In nucleotides, the CDR3 is TGTGCCAGCAGGTACAGGGAGCTCGATGAAGCTTTCTTT.

The V call is TRBV28, the J call TRBJ1-1; D is uncertain. This CDR3 is 14 amino acids long. V lost 2 bases and J lost 1, with 8 bases in between. The germline V gene has CDR1 MDHEN and CDR2 SYDVKM. CDR3 bases: TGTGCCAGCAGTTTAGGAGCGTCGAACACTGAAGCTTTCTTT. The encoded protein is CASSLGASNTEAFF.

This clone was counted once. CDR3: CASSILQGNRDEQYF. Here the CDR3 DNA reads TGCGCCAGCAGCATACTACAGGGCAATCGGGACGAGCAGTACTTC. V is TRBV5-1 and J is TRBJ2-7; D possibly corresponds to TRBD1 (6 bases). V was trimmed by 4 bases and J by 5 bases, leaving 19 bases between them. The length of the CDR3 is 15 residues. Germline V gene lookup returns CDR1 SGHRS and CDR2 YFSETQ.

The genes are TRBV7-9 and TRBJ2-3; 8 bases are a match to TRBD1. The CDR3 is 14 amino acids. The germline CDR1 and CDR2 sequences are SEHNR and FQNEAQ (reference sequence). J was trimmed by 3 bases and V by 7 bases; bases with no gene match: 6. The CDR3 DNA is TGTGCCAGCATCTTCGGACAGGGTACAGATACGCAGTATTTT. Its translation is CASIFGQGTDTQYF.

This clone came up once. The J gene is TRBJ2-1, the V gene TRBV19; 12 positions agree with TRBD2. V trimming: 10 bases; J trimming: 7 bases; junction bases outside the gene matches: 2. The CDR3 covers 12 residues. Germline V lookup: CDR1 LNHDA, CDR2 SQIVND (reference sequence). The CDR3 is CATSGGVNEQFF. DNA for the CDR3: TGTGCCACTAGCGGGGGGGTAAATGAGCAGTTCTTC.

The chain uses TRBV7-3 and TRBJ2-1; 7 bases agree with TRBD2. CDR1 and CDR2 (germline): SGHTA, FQGTGA. Trimming removed 2 bases from V and 4 bases from J; junction bases left unmatched: 5. The CDR3 loop spans 15 amino acids. CDR3 bases: TGTGCCAGCAGCTTACAAGCGGGGCAATACAATGAGCAGTTCTTC. Its protein is CASSLQAGQYNEQFF.

This chain joins TRBV11-2 and TRBJ2-7; 8 nucleotides match TRBD1. In germline, CDR1 is SGHAT, CDR2 FQNNGV. The CDR3 runs to 16 residues. Unmatched junction bases numbered 12, after V lost 5 bases and J lost 3 bases. The CDR3 loop is CASSRIGGQGYYEQYF. Here the CDR3 DNA reads TGTGCCAGCAGCCGTATAGGAGGACAGGGCTACTACGAGCAGTACTTC.

V gene TRBV7-3 combines with J gene TRBJ1-2, with 10 nucleotides matching TRBD1. The CDR3 has 18 residues. The junction had 9 bases not matched to a gene; V was cut back by 2 bases and J by 0 bases. The V gene's germline CDR1 is SGHTA and CDR2 FQGTGA. The CDR3 loop is CASSLRPPGQGTNYGYTF. The CDR3 nucleotides are TGTGCCAGCAGCTTACGGCCCCCGGGACAGGGGACTAACTATGGCTACACCTTC. Complete variable domain (other parts from reference TRBV7-3 and TRBJ1-2): GAGVSQTPSNKVTEKGKYVELRCDPISGHTALYWYRQSLGQGPEFLIYFQGTGAADDSGLPNDRFFAVRPEGSVSTLKIQRTERGDSAVYLCASSLRPPGQGTNYGYTFGSGTRLTVV.

This clone has a single count. The chain has TRBV19 and TRBJ1-2; perhaps TRBD1 as D (6 bases). V was cut by 9 bases and J by 5 bases, with 31 bases left in between. The CDR3 extends over 18 amino acids. Germline assignment: CDR1 LNHDA and CDR2 SQIVND (reference sequence). The CDR3 nucleotides read TGTGCCAGCCATCGTGGGGGCTCCCCATCCATTCTCGGATATGGCTACACCTTC. Translation gives CASHRGGSPSILGYGYTF.

The chain joins TRBV6-1 to TRBJ2-1, with TRBD2 matching over 8 bases. The CDR3 is made up of 18 amino acids. J lost 4 bases, V lost 0 bases, and 11 bases had no gene match. Germline V CDR1 and CDR2: MNHNS, SASEGT. This CDR3 reads CASSEARAGGRFYNEQFF. CDR3 nucleotides: TGTGCCAGCAGTGAAGCGCGCGCGGGAGGAAGATTTTACAATGAGCAGTTCTTC.

V gene TRBV6-5 combines with J gene TRBJ1-1, with 7 bases identical to TRBD1. Germline trimming cut 3 bases from V and 6 bases from J; bases unmatched to any gene: 4. CDR3 size: 13 residues. The germline gives CDR1 MNHEY, CDR2 SVGAGI. CDR3: CASSYWQGAEAFF. CDR3 DNA: TGTGCCAGCAGTTATTGGCAGGGGGCTGAAGCTTTCTTT.

V and J are TRBV9 and TRBJ2-5; a weak D match, TRBD1 (6 bases). The CDR3 runs 16 residues. Germline-derived CDR1 and CDR2 are SGDLS and YYNGEE. V was pared by 0 bases and J by 4 bases, with 16 bases between. CDR3: CASSVGGGEGLETQYF. The CDR3 region has the DNA TGTGCCAGCAGCGTAGGTGGGGGCGAGGGCCTAGAGACCCAGTACTTC.

This rearrangement joins TRBV10-1 to TRBJ2-1; 7 bases are shared with TRBD2. Germline loops: CDR1 WNHNN, CDR2 SYGVQD (reference sequence). The CDR3 spans 11 residues. After removal of 10 bases from V and 9 bases from J, the junction contained 6 bases not matched to a gene. The CDR3, as DNA: TGCGCCACGAGCGGGACCGGTGAGCAGTTCTTC. As protein: CATSGTGEQFF.